The clone carrying this T cell receptor (beta chain) has more than one count but fewer than ten. Its antigen is still unknown. The data were taken from a study of post-analysis software for immune sequencing data. General study results and limits: Significantly lower normalized Chao1 diversity was found in patients with multiple sclerosis relative to controls. The five TRBV segments detected at higher frequency in patients than in controls included TRBV5-6, TRBV5-1 and TRBV20-1.

Trimming left V 5 bases short and J 0 bases short, with 5 bases between. The germline V gene has CDR1 MNHEY and CDR2 SVGAGI. This CDR3 comprises 14 residues. Unique molecular identifiers were present in the TCR beta cDNA libraries. Some 500,000 cDNA molecules were recovered from an input of about 0.95 to 11 million T cells. TCRdb redid the calling of the PCR reads with MiXCR, one entry per CDR3 protein. In the table there are approximately 730,000 distinct CDR3 sequences, 46% of which are singletons. The chain recombines TRBV6-5 with TRBJ2-6; D unclear. Material for sequencing was blood. The TCR sequence derives from a girl under 18 with multiple sclerosis. The CDR3 protein is CASSQLSGANVLTF. In nucleotides, the CDR3 is TGTGCCAGCAGTCAACTCTCTGGGGCCAACGTCCTGACTTTC.